The 10 T cell receptor beta chains reported below all come from one sample, sequenced in a study of T cells in Graves' hyperthyroidism and ophthalmopathy. RNA transcripts yielded amplified TCR beta CDR3 regions. The HTBI primer set drove a first-round RT-PCR of the TCR CDR3. TCRdb analysed the multiplex PCR reads with MiXCR anew, one entry per CDR3 protein. Of fewer than 650,000 distinct CDR3 sequences listed, 12% to 15% are singletons. The specimen sequenced was blood. The receptors come from a woman in her late teens or twenties with Graves' ophthalmopathy.

The table lists this clonotype with many counts. CDR3 sequence: CASSLRLAGNRRNEQFF. CDR3 coding DNA: TGTGCCAGCAGCTTACGGCTAGCGGGAAATCGTCGCAATGAGCAGTTCTTC. The rearrangement links TRBV5-6 to TRBJ2-1; 9 positions agree with TRBD2. The CDR3 consists of 17 residues. The trim removed 2 bases at V and 6 bases at J, leaving 12 bases unmatched. Looked up from germline, CDR1 is SGHDT and CDR2 is YYEEEE.

This sequence joins TRBV15 and TRBJ1-2; TRBD1 aligns across 7 bases. CDR1 and CDR2 (germline): LNHNV, YYDKDF (reference sequence). The CDR3 has 14 amino acids. With V trimmed by 0 bases and J by 3 bases, 1 base remained unmatched. The CDR3 spells CATSRDRGDYGYTF. The CDR3 DNA reads TGTGCCACCAGCAGAGACAGGGGGGACTATGGCTACACCTTC.

The chain has TRBV7-9 and TRBJ2-1, with D possibly called TRBD1 or TRBD2 (5 bases each). Germline assignment: CDR1 SEHNR and CDR2 FQNEAQ (reference sequence). Trimming removed 5 bases at V and 5 bases at J, with 13 bases between. The CDR3 totals 14 residues. In nucleotides, the CDR3 is TGTGCCAGCAGCACCCCGGGACCTAACAATGAGCAGTTCTTC. This translates into CASSTPGPNNEQFF.

This clonotype was counted between two and nine times. The gene calls are TRBV4-3 and TRBJ2-1; D possibly corresponds to TRBD1 (7 bases). Germline lookup yields CDR1 LGHNA and CDR2 YSLEER. Trimming cost V 0 bases and J 12 bases, with 21 bases left between them. The CDR3 is made up of 16 amino acids. CDR3 coding DNA: TGCGCCAGCAGCCAAGAAGGGGGTAGCGGTTCAGGGGGGCAGTTCTTC. Translated, it gives CASSQEGGSGSGGQFF.

The rearrangement joins TRBV4-2 to TRBJ2-5; D uncertain. With 0 bases removed from V and 5 bases from J, the gap between germline ends came to 7 bases. The length of the CDR3 is 13 residues. Per the germline V gene, CDR1 is LGHNA and CDR2 is YNFKEQ. Here the CDR3 reads CASSQEAGETQYF. CDR3 DNA: TGTGCCAGCAGCCAAGAAGCCGGGGAGACCCAGTACTTC.

This clonotype has at least ten counts. The rearrangement uses TRBV28 and TRBJ1-6; 9 bases fit TRBD1. CDR1 and CDR2 from the germline V gene are MDHEN and SYDVKM. J lost 9 bases, V lost 2 bases, and 8 bases had no gene match. The CDR3 sequence is 16 residues long. The CDR3 protein is CASSLRSTGGFSPLHF. Here the CDR3 DNA reads TGTGCCAGCAGTTTAAGGTCGACAGGGGGTTTTTCACCCCTCCACTTT.

This chain's CDR3 is CASSYSNPITGGEKLFF. Written as DNA, the CDR3 is TGTGCCAGCAGTTACTCGAATCCCATTACGGGAGGTGAAAAACTGTTTTTT. The chain uses TRBV6-6 and TRBJ1-4; D gene unclear. CDR1 is MNHNY and CDR2 is SVGAGI in the germline V gene (reference sequence). With 0 bases removed from V and 7 bases from J, the gap between germline ends came to 18 bases. CDR3 size: 17 residues.

This clonotype was observed many times. The V and J genes are TRBV7-9 and TRBJ2-7, with D possibly matching TRBD1 (6 bases). The CDR3 has 15 amino acids. Germline-derived CDR1 and CDR2 are SEHNR and FQNEAQ (reference sequence). The V end was cut by 3 bases, the J end by 3 bases, with 15 bases between. In nucleotides, the CDR3 is TGTGCCAGCAGCTTTAACTGGGGGCCCTACTACGAGCAGTACTTC. The encoded protein is CASSFNWGPYYEQYF.

The rearrangement links TRBV6-2 or TRBV6-3 to TRBJ1-4; D ambiguous. This CDR3 has 15 residues. Trimming pared 8 bases from V and 8 bases from J, leaving 21 bases between. CDR1 and CDR2 from the germline V gene are MNHEY and SVGEGT. For the CDR3, the DNA is TGTGCCAGCCGCACCCCAGAGGGAAGGAGGGAAAAACTGTTTTTT. Amino acids: CASRTPEGRREKLFF.

This clonotype was counted a few times. The V gene is TRBV4-1, the J gene TRBJ2-1; 8 positions match TRBD2. Losses at the gene ends were 6 bases for V and 7 bases for J; bases not matched to a gene: 5. The CDR3 spans 13 residues. CDR1 MGHRA and CDR2 YSYEKL come from the germline V gene. This CDR3 is CASSSGIGNEQFF. The CDR3 coding sequence is TGCGCCAGCAGTAGCGGGATAGGTAATGAGCAGTTCTTC.